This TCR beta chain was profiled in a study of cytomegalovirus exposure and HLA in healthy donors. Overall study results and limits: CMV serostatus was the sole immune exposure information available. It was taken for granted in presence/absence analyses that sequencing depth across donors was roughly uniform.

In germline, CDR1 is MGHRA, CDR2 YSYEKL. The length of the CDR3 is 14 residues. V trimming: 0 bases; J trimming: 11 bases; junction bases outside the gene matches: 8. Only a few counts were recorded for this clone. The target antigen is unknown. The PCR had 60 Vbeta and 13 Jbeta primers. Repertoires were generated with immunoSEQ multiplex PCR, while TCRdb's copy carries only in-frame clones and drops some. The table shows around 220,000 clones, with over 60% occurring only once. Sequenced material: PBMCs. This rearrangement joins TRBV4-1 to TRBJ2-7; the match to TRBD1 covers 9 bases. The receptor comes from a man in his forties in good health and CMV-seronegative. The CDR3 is CASSQEKTGGPEYF. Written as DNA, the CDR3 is TGCGCCAGCAGCCAAGAGAAGACAGGGGGGCCGGAGTACTTC.